These T cell receptor beta chains were read from a single sample in a study of blood T cell repertoires in COVID-19. Clones were read by immunoSEQ multiplex PCR, and TCRdb kept only the in-frame ones, dropping some. The sample consists of roughly 140,000 clones, around 90% of them appearing once. The sample consisted of peripheral blood. These receptors originate from a woman in her sixties or seventies with active or convalescent COVID-19. The conserved cysteine and the conserved F or W are not part of the CDR3 here.

j_gene: TRBJ2-5; v_gene: TRBV7-7; CDR3aa: ASSSGLAGSLETQY
j_gene: TRBJ2-6; v_gene: TRBV7-2; CDR3aa: ASSPMRSGANVLT
j_gene: TRBJ2-7; v_gene: TRBV5-1; CDR3aa: ASSLLYSSPEQY
j_gene: TRBJ1-2; v_gene: TRBV10-3; CDR3aa: AIRPEAGGKYGYT
j_gene: TRBJ2-3; v_gene: TRBV7-9; CDR3aa: ASSRGATSTDTQY
j_gene: TRBJ1-2; v_gene: TRBV7-9; CDR3aa: ASSLFDSPNYGYT
j_gene: TRBJ2-5; v_gene: TRBV7-2; CDR3aa: ASSGTAQETQY
j_gene: TRBJ1-1; v_gene: TRBV19; CDR3aa: ASRTIPGMDTEAF
j_gene: TRBJ2-3; v_gene: TRBV9; CDR3aa: ASSVGSERSTDTQY
j_gene: TRBJ2-7; v_gene: TRBV3-1/TRBV3-2; CDR3aa: ASSRPTGPSSYEQY
j_gene: TRBJ1-4; v_gene: TRBV12-3/TRBV12-4; CDR3aa: ASSLRTAEKLF
j_gene: TRBJ1-5; v_gene: TRBV4-3; CDR3aa: ASSQGSRVGQPQH
j_gene: TRBJ1-5; v_gene: TRBV27; CDR3aa: ASGRQNSNQPQH
j_gene: TRBJ1-2; v_gene: TRBV11-2; CDR3aa: ASSPLVSGTPSFYGYT
j_gene: TRBJ2-3; v_gene: TRBV30; CDR3aa: AWSPSASGATDTQY
j_gene: TRBJ1-2; v_gene: TRBV12-3/TRBV12-4; CDR3aa: ASSSGEIYGYT
j_gene: TRBJ2-3; v_gene: TRBV5-1; CDR3aa: ASSLARGGTDTQY
j_gene: TRBJ2-3; v_gene: TRBV5-1; CDR3aa: ASSISGQTSTDTQY
j_gene: TRBJ1-1; v_gene: TRBV9; CDR3aa: ASSQSGTVNTEAF
j_gene: TRBJ2-5; v_gene: TRBV19; CDR3aa: ASRQAGETQY
j_gene: TRBJ2-3; v_gene: TRBV10-3; CDR3aa: AISLLGEVTDTQY
j_gene: TRBJ1-5; v_gene: TRBV19; CDR3aa: ASSIVGNGLQPQH
j_gene: TRBJ1-6; v_gene: TRBV21-1; CDR3aa: ASSKAGDSNSPLH
j_gene: TRBJ1-5; v_gene: TRBV19; CDR3aa: ASSRGGYSNQPQH
j_gene: TRBJ2-5; v_gene: TRBV6-5; CDR3aa: ASHPAGGVGETQY
j_gene: TRBJ2-3; v_gene: TRBV11-2; CDR3aa: ASTMDRVINTQY
j_gene: TRBJ2-6; v_gene: TRBV12-5; CDR3aa: ASGLVGGSGANVLT
j_gene: TRBJ2-1; v_gene: TRBV5-1; CDR3aa: ASSLALTSLSNEQF
j_gene: TRBJ2-3; v_gene: TRBV18; CDR3aa: ASSLQGIADTQY
j_gene: TRBJ2-5; v_gene: TRBV6-5; CDR3aa: ASSYRGYQETQY
j_gene: TRBJ1-1; v_gene: TRBV27; CDR3aa: ASVRDRAGTEAF
j_gene: TRBJ1-4; v_gene: TRBV11-2; CDR3aa: ASSLGWTGAAEKLF
j_gene: TRBJ1-2; v_gene: TRBV7-9; CDR3aa: ASSKSRGLNGYT
j_gene: TRBJ1-5; v_gene: TRBV19; CDR3aa: ASSRGQGAWSNQPQH
j_gene: TRBJ2-5; v_gene: TRBV3-1/TRBV3-2; CDR3aa: ASSQGGVAGETQY
j_gene: TRBJ2-3; v_gene: TRBV5-5; CDR3aa: ASSFGLASTDTQY
j_gene: TRBJ1-6; v_gene: TRBV30; CDR3aa: AWSVRGNSPLH
j_gene: TRBJ1-1; v_gene: TRBV2; CDR3aa: ASSGRVFTEAF
j_gene: TRBJ2-2; v_gene: TRBV12-3/TRBV12-4; CDR3aa: ASSLQAGELF
j_gene: TRBJ1-4; v_gene: TRBV6-5; CDR3aa: ATEEWGDGEKLF
j_gene: TRBJ1-2; v_gene: TRBV4-1; CDR3aa: ASSPGTGKKNYGYT
j_gene: TRBJ1-3; v_gene: TRBV4-1; CDR3aa: ASSQGGGRSGNTIY
j_gene: TRBJ2-1; v_gene: TRBV6-1; CDR3aa: ASSATSGGAFYNEQF
j_gene: TRBJ1-2; v_gene: TRBV10-3; CDR3aa: AISDSTGFNYGYT
j_gene: TRBJ1-1; v_gene: TRBV15; CDR3aa: ATSRGDGGDTEAF
j_gene: TRBJ2-1; v_gene: TRBV5-1; CDR3aa: ASSPPGGLGNEQF
j_gene: TRBJ2-2; v_gene: TRBV7-8; CDR3aa: ASSLVGTGGPILGGELF
j_gene: TRBJ2-7; v_gene: TRBV29-1; CDR3aa: SARGGLHEQY
j_gene: TRBJ1-5; v_gene: TRBV19; CDR3aa: ASTLGRGWQPQH
j_gene: TRBJ2-2; v_gene: TRBV10-2; CDR3aa: ASSGARSGGGPDGTGELF